The T cell receptor (beta chain) described here comes from a study of cytomegalovirus exposure and HLA in healthy donors. Donors consisted of healthy bone marrow donors. The CDR3 length is 16 residues. The ends were cut back, 5 bases at V and 7 bases at J, with 18 bases in the middle. Germline V lookup: CDR1 KGHSH, CDR2 LQKENI. The PCR had 60 Vbeta and 13 Jbeta primers. Using immunoSEQ multiplex PCR, the repertoire was profiled, and TCRdb retains in-frame clones only, with some absent. Of about 190,000 clones in the sample, roughly four fifths were seen once. The rearrangement uses TRBV18 and TRBJ2-6; a possible D gene is TRBD1 (6 bases). Sequenced: PBMCs. This TCR was recovered from a woman aged 25-40 years in good health and CMV-seropositive. The CDR3 reads CASSARTAPRANVLTF. The CDR3 bases are TGTGCCAGCTCAGCCCGGACAGCCCCTCGAGCCAACGTCCTGACTTTC.